The clone carrying this T cell receptor (beta chain) turned up a few times. As yet, its antigen is unknown. These data belong to a study of OX40 agonist ivuxolimab in advanced cancers. Study at large: Enrolled patients in dose escalation had cancers that were hepatocellular carcinoma, melanoma, renal cell or head and neck cancer. Of the patients, three showed partial responses, one with hepatocellular carcinoma and two with cutaneous melanoma. The study's findings and limits: Antigens targeted by the expanded peripheral T cells were not determined.

V was cut by 6 bases and J by 3 bases, with 14 bases left in between. Per germline, CDR1 LNHDA and CDR2 SQIVND (reference sequence). The CDR3 covers 15 residues. This table comes from immunoSEQ multiplex PCR, and its TCRdb copy is limited to in-frame clones, with some not included. The sample carries 20,000 or so clones, more than 80% recorded once. V usage is TRBV19 and J usage is TRBJ2-2, with D perhaps TRBD1 (5 bases). This clonotype was obtained from an adult with an advanced solid tumor such as melanoma, head and neck, liver or kidney cancer. Sequencing was performed on CD4+ or CD8+ T cells sorted from blood, taken in a trial of the OX40 agonist ivuxolimab. The CDR3 bases are TGTGCCAGTAGACCGCTGGGGCTGCACACCGGGGAGCTGTTTTTT. Translating it yields CASRPLGLHTGELFF.